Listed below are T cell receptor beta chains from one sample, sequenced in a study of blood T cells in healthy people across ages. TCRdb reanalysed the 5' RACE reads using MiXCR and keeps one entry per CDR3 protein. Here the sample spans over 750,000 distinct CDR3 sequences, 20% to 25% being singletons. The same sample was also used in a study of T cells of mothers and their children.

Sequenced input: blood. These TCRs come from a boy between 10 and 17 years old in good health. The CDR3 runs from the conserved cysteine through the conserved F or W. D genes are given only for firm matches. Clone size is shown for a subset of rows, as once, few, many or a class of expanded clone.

CSARGRASYEQYF	TGCAGTGCTAGGGGGAGGGCTTCCTACGAGCAGTACTTC	TRBD2	few	TRBV20-1	TRBJ2-7
CASSLSEMRVGAVSYNEQFF	TGTGCCAGCAGCTTGTCCGAAATGCGGGTCGGGGCTGTCTCCTACAATGAGCAGTTCTTC	-	-	TRBV5-6	TRBJ2-1
CASSGGDRRDTRF	TGTGCCAGCAGCGGGGGGGATAGGCGGGACACGCGCTTC	TRBD2	-	TRBV28	TRBJ2-5
CASTASPSSPLHF	TGTGCCAGCACCGCATCACCTTCCTCACCCCTCCACTTT	-	-	TRBV6-5	TRBJ1-6
CSVTSDRDYGYTF	TGCAGTGTCACGTCCGACAGAGACTATGGCTACACCTTC	-	-	TRBV20-1	TRBJ1-2
CASSFRLAGEETQYF	TGCGCCAGCAGCTTCCGTCTAGCGGGGGAAGAGACCCAGTACTTC	TRBD2	few	TRBV5-1	TRBJ2-5
CASSLRGGSSYEQYF	TGTGCCAGCAGCTTGAGGGGAGGGAGCTCCTACGAGCAGTACTTC	TRBD2	-	TRBV5-6	TRBJ2-7
CASSFWTSGGAAETQYF	TGTGCCAGCAGCTTTTGGACTAGCGGGGGGGCCGCAGAGACCCAGTACTTC	TRBD2	few	TRBV7-6	TRBJ2-5
CASSGSTRTEAFF	TGTGCCAGCAGTGGGTCGACGAGGACTGAAGCTTTCTTT	-	once	TRBV7-9	TRBJ1-1
CASSFGQGAYGYTF	TGTGCCAGCAGCTTTGGACAGGGGGCCTATGGCTACACCTTC	TRBD1	few	TRBV7-9	TRBJ1-2
CASSFIGTASGANVLTF	TGTGCCAGCAGCTTTATAGGGACAGCTTCTGGGGCCAACGTCCTGACTTTC	TRBD1	few	TRBV7-9	TRBJ2-6
CASSLSNVGLANEKLFF	TGTGCCAGCAGTTTATCGAATGTGGGGTTGGCTAATGAAAAACTGTTTTTT	-	-	TRBV27	TRBJ1-4
CSARRLEHEQFF	TGCAGTGCTAGACGCTTAGAGCATGAGCAGTTCTTC	-	few	TRBV20-1	TRBJ2-1
CSARETGAYQPQHF	TGCAGTGCTAGGGAGACAGGGGCGTATCAGCCCCAGCATTTT	TRBD1	-	TRBV20-1	TRBJ1-5
CASSYTRLRTEAFF	TGTGCCAGCAGTTACACTCGTCTGAGGACTGAAGCTTTCTTT	-	-	TRBV6-5	TRBJ1-1
CSASISSYPSSYNEQFF	TGCAGTGCTAGCATCTCTTCTTACCCCAGCTCCTACAATGAGCAGTTCTTC	-	-	TRBV20-1	TRBJ2-1
CASSPAGASQETQYF	TGTGCCAGCAGCCCAGCAGGGGCTTCCCAAGAGACCCAGTACTTC	-	few	TRBV7-3	TRBJ2-5
CASSQSNTGELFF	TGTGCCAGCAGCCAGTCGAACACCGGGGAGCTGTTTTTT	-	few	TRBV3-1	TRBJ2-2
CASTTGGAEQYF	TGTGCCAGCACCACAGGGGGCGCCGAGCAGTACTTC	TRBD1	few	TRBV28	TRBJ2-7
CASSLAATFTDTQYF	TGTGCCAGCAGCTTAGCGGCAACCTTCACAGATACGCAGTATTTT	-	many	TRBV7-6	TRBJ2-3
CASNPQGGSYNEQFF	TGTGCCAGCAACCCCCAGGGGGGCTCCTACAATGAGCAGTTCTTC	-	-	TRBV2	TRBJ2-1
CASGTSGALSYNEQFF	TGCGCCAGCGGCACTAGCGGGGCTCTATCCTACAATGAGCAGTTCTTC	TRBD2	-	TRBV5-1	TRBJ2-1
CSARTSGSSYNEQFF	TGCAGTGCTAGAACTAGCGGAAGCTCCTACAATGAGCAGTTCTTC	TRBD2	-	TRBV20-1	TRBJ2-1
CASSAYTGNEQFF	TGTGCCAGCAGTGCATACACCGGCAATGAGCAGTTCTTC	-	few	TRBV12-3/TRBV12-4	TRBJ2-1
CASSPGLAVDTQYF	TGTGCCAGCTCACCGGGACTAGCCGTAGATACGCAGTATTTT	TRBD2	few	TRBV18	TRBJ2-3
CASSDRTSGTGELFF	TGTGCCAGCAGCGATCGGACTAGCGGAACCGGGGAGCTGTTTTTT	TRBD2	few	TRBV7-9	TRBJ2-2
CASSSGLDDTFPEQYF	TGTGCCAGCAGCTCTGGACTGGACGATACGTTTCCCGAGCAGTACTTC	-	-	TRBV11-3	TRBJ2-7
CASSRFGRGQANYGYTF	TGTGCCAGCAGCCGCTTCGGGCGGGGACAAGCTAACTATGGCTACACCTTC	-	-	TRBV7-9	TRBJ1-2
CASSFSRLQETQYF	TGTGCCAGCAGTTTCAGCCGGTTACAAGAGACCCAGTACTTC	-	-	TRBV12-3/TRBV12-4	TRBJ2-5
CASSSRQGKRGYTF	TGTGCCAGCAGCTCCCGCCAGGGGAAACGTGGCTACACCTTC	-	-	TRBV7-8	TRBJ1-2
CASSLPGRFNEKLFF	TGTGCCAGCAGCCTCCCCGGGCGGTTTAATGAAAAACTGTTTTTT	-	-	TRBV14	TRBJ1-4
CASSKRQVYEQYF	TGTGCCAGCAGCAAACGACAGGTCTACGAGCAGTACTTC	-	once	TRBV27	TRBJ2-7
CASSPTTWTAVFAINYGYTF	TGTGCCAGCTCACCAACAACTTGGACAGCTGTCTTTGCTATTAACTATGGCTACACCTTC	-	-	TRBV18	TRBJ1-2
CSCRGSGMETQYF	TGCAGCTGCCGGGGTTCAGGGATGGAGACCCAGTACTTC	-	-	TRBV29-1	TRBJ2-5
CASSRLLGPDRYNEQFF	TGTGCCAGCAGCCGATTATTGGGGCCAGACCGGTACAATGAGCAGTTCTTC	-	few	TRBV7-9	TRBJ2-1
CSVSADLNTEAFF	TGCAGCGTGTCGGCAGATTTGAACACTGAAGCTTTCTTT	-	-	TRBV29-1	TRBJ1-1
CSATSGGNEQFF	TGCAGTGCTACCAGCGGGGGGAATGAGCAGTTCTTC	TRBD2	-	TRBV20-1	TRBJ2-1
CASRQESQETQYF	TGTGCCAGTAGGCAGGAGAGCCAAGAGACCCAGTACTTC	-	few	TRBV11-1	TRBJ2-5
CASSHGLRSTDTQYF	TGTGCCAGCAGCCATGGACTAAGAAGTACAGATACGCAGTATTTT	-	-	TRBV7-2	TRBJ2-3
CSARDQASSYNEQFF	TGCAGTGCTAGAGATCAAGCAAGCTCCTACAATGAGCAGTTCTTC	-	few	TRBV20-1	TRBJ2-1
CASSPLTSEAYTDTQYF	TGTGCTAGCAGCCCGCTGACTAGCGAGGCTTACACAGATACGCAGTATTTT	TRBD2	few	TRBV7-7	TRBJ2-3
CASRLDREFYEQYF	TGTGCCAGCAGATTGGACAGGGAGTTCTACGAGCAGTACTTC	TRBD1	few	TRBV6-1	TRBJ2-7
CSADKGTAYGYTF	TGCAGTGCTGACAAGGGGACGGCCTATGGCTACACCTTC	-	few	TRBV20-1	TRBJ1-2
CASSLADWVDEQYF	TGCGCCAGCAGCTTGGCCGATTGGGTCGACGAGCAGTACTTC	-	few	TRBV5-1	TRBJ2-7
CASSFLRSYNEQFF	TGTGCCAGCAGTTTTCTGAGGAGCTACAATGAGCAGTTCTTC	-	few	TRBV28	TRBJ2-1
CSARDGSGGGGGGYNEQFF	TGCAGTGCTAGAGATGGGTCGGGAGGGGGAGGGGGGGGCTACAATGAGCAGTTCTTC	TRBD2	few	TRBV20-1	TRBJ2-1
CSARAGPYLSYEQYF	TGCAGTGCTAGAGCGGGTCCTTACCTCTCCTACGAGCAGTACTTC	-	few	TRBV20-1	TRBJ2-7
CASSSPGTATDTQYF	TGTGCCAGCAGTTCACCCGGGACTGCCACAGATACGCAGTATTTT	-	-	TRBV28	TRBJ2-3
CASSSRVLDEQFF	TGCGCCAGCAGCAGTAGGGTTTTGGATGAGCAGTTCTTC	-	-	TRBV5-1	TRBJ2-1
CASSYLPGGPEETQYF	TGTGCCAGCAGTTACCTCCCGGGGGGGCCCGAAGAGACCCAGTACTTC	TRBD2	many	TRBV6-6	TRBJ2-5
CASTPLDTEFEKLFF	TGTGCCAGCACCCCCTTGGATACGGAATTTGAAAAACTGTTTTTT	-	-	TRBV7-3	TRBJ1-4
CASRLQGNTEAFF	TGTGCCAGCAGACTACAGGGGAACACTGAAGCTTTCTTT	-	few	TRBV7-3	TRBJ1-1
CASSFTLAGGTDTQYF	TGTGCCAGCAGCTTCACGCTAGCGGGGGGCACAGATACGCAGTATTTT	TRBD2	few	TRBV7-2	TRBJ2-3
CSAGDDRATEQFF	TGCAGTGCTGGGGACGACAGGGCGACGGAGCAGTTCTTC	TRBD1	-	TRBV20-1	TRBJ2-1